The next 30 T cell receptor beta chains were all read from a single sample in a study of memory CD8 T cells in hepatitis C reinfection. Time point specified: late/post reinfection, 12 to 24 weeks after detection. TCR sequencing was done directly ex vivo on sorted cells, without expansion in vitro. Data came from immunoSEQ multiplex PCR; TCRdb stores just in-frame clones and leaves some out. The sample holds about 50,000 clones, 89% seen once. Input material: naive CD8+ T cells sorted from blood. These receptors all stem from a man younger than 35 with hepatitis C virus infection.

This rearrangement joins TRBV5-6 to TRBJ2-1; 9 bases map to TRBD1. CDR3 length: 16 amino acids. Per germline, CDR1 SGHDT and CDR2 YYEEEE. The trim removed 4 bases at V and 0 bases at J, leaving 5 bases unmatched. CDR3 nucleotide sequence: TGTGCCAGCAGCCCCGGACAGGGGAGCTCCTACAATGAGCAGTTCTTC. Protein: CASSPGQGSSYNEQFF.

The chain joins TRBV6-5 to TRBJ2-7; D may be TRBD1 (6 bases). The CDR3 length is 14 residues. V was cut by 5 bases and J by 1 base, with 12 bases left in between. Germline V gene sequence: CDR1 MNHEY, CDR2 SVGAGI. This CDR3 is CASSPGHLSYEQYF. The CDR3 DNA reads TGTGCCAGCAGTCCGGGACACCTATCCTACGAGCAGTACTTC.

The rearrangement uses TRBV7-9 and TRBJ2-5, with 14 bases identical to TRBD2. The CDR3 totals 16 residues. Germline trimming cut 5 bases from V and 2 bases from J; bases unmatched to any gene: 4. Germline V gene data show CDR1 as SEHNR and CDR2 as FQNEAQ (reference sequence). The CDR3 DNA follows: TGTGCCAGCAGCCTTGGGACTAGCGGGGGTCAAGAGACCCAGTACTTC. Translation gives CASSLGTSGGQETQYF.

The chain links TRBV2 to TRBJ1-1; weak D call: TRBD1 (6 bases). CDR1 and CDR2 (germline): SNHLY, FYNNEI. Trimming removed 8 bases from V and 4 bases from J, with 14 bases in between. The CDR3 is 13 residues long. This CDR3 is CASRNEGGTEAFF. The CDR3 nucleotides read TGTGCCAGCCGGAACGAAGGGGGCACTGAAGCTTTCTTT.

This rearrangement joins TRBV5-1 to TRBJ2-5; 13 nucleotides match TRBD2. The CDR3 covers 16 residues. V trimming: 0 bases; J trimming: 5 bases; junction bases outside the gene matches: 4. Germline CDR1 and CDR2: SGHRS and YFSETQ. The DNA for the CDR3 is TGCGCCAGCAGCTTGGATGGACTAGCGGGGGACGAGACCCAGTACTTC. The encoded protein is CASSLDGLAGDETQYF.

This clone was seen a single time. The rearrangement uses TRBV27 and TRBJ2-1; 11 bases are a match to TRBD2. The V gene end was trimmed by 5 bases and the J gene end by 15 bases; junction bases not matched to a gene: 12. This CDR3 is 14 amino acids long. The V gene's germline CDR1 is MNHEY and CDR2 SMNVEV (reference sequence). DNA of the CDR3: TGTGCCAGCAGTCTACGACTAGCGGGATATCGGAGGTTCTTC. Its translation: CASSLRLAGYRRFF.

In its sample, this clone was seen once. The chain couples TRBV7-9 to TRBJ2-3; 12 bases fit TRBD2. V shed 5 bases and J 0 bases; nucleotides not matched to a gene: 12. The CDR3 spans 19 residues. Germline V gene lookup returns CDR1 SEHNR and CDR2 FQNEAQ (reference sequence). CDR3 bases: TGTGCCAGCAGCCGTATCACTAGCGGGGGGCCGTCTAGCACAGATACGCAGTATTTT. Protein product: CASSRITSGGPSSTDTQYF.

The chain recombines TRBV5-1 with TRBJ2-3, with TRBD2 identical over 10 bases. CDR3 length: 17 residues. The V and J ends lost 4 bases and 3 bases, in that order; junction bases with no gene match: 11. The germline V gene encodes CDR1 SGHRS and CDR2 YFSETQ. CDR3 coding DNA: TGCGCCAGCAGCCTTCTCGGACTAGCGGAGGGGACAGATACGCAGTATTTT. This encodes CASSLLGLAEGTDTQYF.

The V and J genes are TRBV29-1 and TRBJ2-1; 9 nucleotides line up with TRBD2. Germline trimming cut 2 bases from V and 3 bases from J; bases unmatched to any gene: 14. This CDR3 region has 18 residues. Germline values: CDR1 SQVTM, CDR2 ANQGSEA. Here the CDR3 DNA reads TGCAGCGTTGAACCCCCGATTAGCGGGAGCCCGATCTACAATGAGCAGTTCTTC. Its protein product is CSVEPPISGSPIYNEQFF.

This clone came up once. CDR3 DNA sequence: TGCGCCAGCAGATGGGACATCACCTACGAGCAGTACGTC. Its translation is CASRWDITYEQYV. This sequence joins TRBV5-1 and TRBJ2-7; TRBD1 is a possible D gene (6 bases). There are 13 residues in the CDR3. Looked up from germline, CDR1 is SGHRS and CDR2 is YFSETQ. Trimming removed 5 bases from V and 2 bases from J, with 11 bases in between.

This clone appeared once. This chain links TRBV7-9 with TRBJ2-7; 7 bases align to TRBD2. The junction had 3 bases not matched to a gene; V was cut back by 1 base and J by 0 bases. This CDR3 has 15 residues. Germline CDR1 reads SEHNR; CDR2 reads FQNEAQ (reference sequence). For the CDR3, the DNA is TGTGCCAGCAGCTTAGTTGGCGGGAGCTCCTACGAGCAGTACTTC. It yields the protein CASSLVGGSSYEQYF.

This chain uses TRBV5-5 with TRBJ2-5; 7 bases agree with TRBD2. Germline lookup yields CDR1 SGHKS and CDR2 YYEKEE (reference sequence). This CDR3 has 15 residues. V trimming: 0 bases; J trimming: 5 bases; junction bases outside the gene matches: 7. The CDR3 loop reads CASSLAWGGGETQYF. The CDR3 DNA reads as TGTGCCAGCAGCTTGGCGTGGGGGGGTGGGGAGACCCAGTACTTC.

The chain combines TRBV29-1 with TRBJ1-2; weak D call: TRBD1 (5 bases). The CDR3 sequence is 12 residues long. V dropped 5 bases and J dropped 9 bases, with 16 bases sitting between them. Germline V lookup: CDR1 SQVTM, CDR2 ANQGSEA. The CDR3 loop reads CSVYTGQPSYTF. CDR3 coding DNA: TGCAGCGTTTACACCGGACAACCGAGCTACACCTTC.

The chain employs TRBV27 and TRBJ2-1, with TRBD2 matching 9 bases. This CDR3 spans 14 amino acids. Per germline, CDR1 MNHEY and CDR2 SMNVEV (reference sequence). V gave up 2 bases and J gave up 7 bases; unmatched junction bases: 3. The CDR3 region is CASSLRREGNEQFF. The CDR3 nucleotides are TGTGCCAGCAGTTTACGGCGGGAGGGGAATGAGCAGTTCTTC.

The gene calls are TRBV7-9 and TRBJ2-5; TRBD2 aligns across 10 bases. The V segment lost 3 bases and the J segment 5 bases; nucleotides outside the gene matches: 3. The CDR3 totals 14 residues. CDR1 SEHNR and CDR2 FQNEAQ come from the germline V gene (reference sequence). DNA for the CDR3: TGTGCCAGCAGCTTCAGCGGGGGGGAGGAGACCCAGTACTTC. This encodes CASSFSGGEETQYF.

The chain carries TRBV6-5 and TRBJ1-2, with D unclear. Per germline, CDR1 MNHEY and CDR2 SVGAGI. V was pared by 5 bases and J by 0 bases, with 10 bases between. The CDR3 runs to 14 residues. The CDR3 here is CASSRSAANYGYTF. CDR3 nucleotides: TGTGCCAGCAGTAGGAGTGCGGCTAACTATGGCTACACCTTC.

This chain links TRBV4-3 with TRBJ2-1, with 11 bases fitting TRBD2. Germline-derived CDR1 and CDR2 are LGHNA and YSLEER. V lost 4 bases, J lost 10 bases, and 9 bases stayed unmatched. The CDR3 totals 15 residues. DNA of the CDR3: TGCGCCAGCAGCCTCTATAGCGGGGGGGCTGAAGAGCAGTTCTTC. This translates into CASSLYSGGAEEQFF.

This sequence joins TRBV7-9 and TRBJ2-5; a possible D gene is TRBD2 (6 bases). In germline, CDR1 is SEHNR, CDR2 FQNEAQ (reference sequence). This CDR3 region has 14 residues. The V gene lost 8 bases and the J gene lost 3 bases, with 16 bases spanning the gap. The CDR3 sequence: CASSGDGGKETQYF. In nucleotides, the CDR3 is TGTGCCAGCTCGGGGGACGGCGGTAAAGAGACCCAGTACTTC.

The chain has TRBV5-1 and TRBJ2-7, with a tentative D call TRBD1 (6 bases). This CDR3 has 16 residues. From germline, CDR1 is SGHRS and CDR2 YFSETQ. Deletions cut 2 bases from V and 3 bases from J, with 18 bases between. The CDR3 DNA is TGCGCCAGCAGCTTCGGGGCTTTAGGACAGCACTACGAGCAGTACTTC. Its protein is CASSFGALGQHYEQYF. Together with reference TRBV5-1 and TRBJ2-7, the CDR3 gives the full variable domain: KAGVTQTPRYLIKTRGQQVTLSCSPISGHRSVSWYQQTPGQGLQFLFEYFSETQRNKGNFPGRFSGRQFSNSRSEMNVSTLELGDSALYLCASSFGALGQHYEQYFGPGTRLTVT.

The chain uses TRBV4-3 and TRBJ2-2; 7 bases line up with TRBD1. The CDR3 has 17 amino acids. The trim removed 0 bases at V and 2 bases at J, leaving 6 bases unmatched. Per germline, CDR1 LGHNA and CDR2 YSLEER. The CDR3 protein is CASSQDGGQFNTGELFF. The DNA of the CDR3 is TGCGCCAGCAGCCAAGATGGGGGACAGTTTAACACCGGGGAGCTGTTTTTT.

This chain uses TRBV25-1 with TRBJ1-1; the D is unclear. Germline CDR1 MGHDK, CDR2 SYGVNS. V lost 7 bases and J lost 3, with 12 bases in between. This CDR3 contains 13 residues. DNA of the CDR3: TGTGCCAGCACCAACGGGGTAGACACTGAAGCTTTCTTT. It encodes CASTNGVDTEAFF. Looking up the rest from reference TRBV25-1 and TRBJ1-1 gives the full variable domain: EADIYQTPRYLVIGTGKKITLECSQTMGHDKMYWYQQDPGMELHLIHYSYGVNSTEKGDLSSESTVSRIRTEHFPLTLESARPSHTSQYLCASTNGVDTEAFFGQGTRLTVV.

In its sample, this clone was seen once. Sequence at one end of the junction differs from germline and may be a read error. The chain carries TRBV29-1 and TRBJ1-1; D gene unclear. Germline CDR1 reads SQVTM; CDR2 reads ANQGSEA. The CDR3 runs to 12 residues. Here the CDR3 reads CSAGGGSTGAFF. The CDR3 DNA sequence: TGCAGCGCCGGAGGAGGGTCCACTGGAGCTTTCTTT.

The CDR3 is CASSEQASGGQETQYF. The CDR3 bases are TGTGCCAGCAGTGAACAGGCTAGCGGGGGACAAGAGACCCAGTACTTC. The J gene is TRBJ2-5, the V gene TRBV6-4, with 10 bases that match TRBD2. The CDR3 sequence is 16 residues long. V lost 3 bases to trimming and J lost 2 bases; unmatched junction nucleotides: 6. From germline, CDR1 is MRHNA and CDR2 SNTAGT.

CDR3 sequence (DNA): TGTGCCAGCAGAGAAGGGGCGAGACCAGATACGCAGTATTTT. This encodes CASREGARPDTQYF. The chain has TRBV5-5 and TRBJ2-3, with TRBD1 as a possible D gene (5 bases). This CDR3 has 14 residues. Germline values: CDR1 SGHKS, CDR2 YYEKEE (reference sequence). Trimming stripped 5 bases from V and 4 bases from J, with 14 bases between.

This sequence joins TRBV7-2 and TRBJ2-3; 8 nucleotides line up with TRBD2. The CDR3 is 15 amino acids. Looked up from germline, CDR1 is SGHTA and CDR2 is FQGNSA. Trimming took 4 bases from V and 0 from J; bases not matched to a gene: 3. The CDR3 DNA is TGTGCCAGCAGCTCCGTAGCGGGGAGCACAGATACGCAGTATTTT. Translating gives CASSSVAGSTDTQYF.

In its sample, this clone ranks as medium-sized. The chain is built from TRBV27 and TRBJ1-1, with 7 bases aligning to TRBD1. The length of the CDR3 is 14 residues. CDR1 is MNHEY, CDR2 SMNVEV, per germline (reference sequence). Trimming at V came to 6 bases and at J to 5 bases, leaving 9 bases not matched to a gene. The CDR3: CASRTLTGWTEAFF. CDR3 nucleotides: TGTGCCAGCAGAACATTGACAGGGTGGACTGAAGCTTTCTTT.

V gene TRBV5-5 combines with J gene TRBJ2-3; perhaps TRBD1 as D (6 bases). Looked up from germline, CDR1 is SGHKS and CDR2 is YYEKEE (reference sequence). Trimming shortened V by 2 bases and J by 3 bases, and 13 bases separated the two germline ends. The CDR3 is 15 amino acids. CDR3 bases: TGTGCCAGCAGCTTCACAGGGAGTAGGACAGATACGCAGTATTTT. Its protein is CASSFTGSRTDTQYF.

The V call is TRBV29-1, the J call TRBJ2-2; a weak D match, TRBD2 (7 bases). The germline V gene encodes CDR1 SQVTM and CDR2 ANQGSEA. Trimming left V 6 bases short and J 3 bases short, with 11 bases between. This CDR3 region has 13 residues. CDR3 residues: CSVRGGDTGELFF. CDR3 coding DNA: TGCAGCGTCCGAGGGGGGGACACCGGGGAGCTGTTTTTT.

The chain joins TRBV2 to TRBJ2-5; TRBD1 matches at 7 bases. The CDR3 runs 13 residues. Germline V gene sequence: CDR1 SNHLY, CDR2 FYNNEI. The V and J ends lost 6 bases and 3 bases, in that order; junction bases with no gene match: 4. CDR3 sequence reads: CASRWTGEETQYF. CDR3 nucleotides: TGTGCCAGCAGGTGGACAGGAGAAGAGACCCAGTACTTC.

This chain joins TRBV19 and TRBJ2-7, with a possible D match to TRBD1 (5 bases). This CDR3 is 13 amino acids long. Germline values: CDR1 LNHDA, CDR2 SQIVND (reference sequence). Trimming removed 5 bases at V and 4 bases at J, with 12 bases between. This chain's CDR3 is CASSPGADYEQYF. In DNA form, the CDR3 reads TGTGCCAGTAGTCCTGGGGCGGATTACGAGCAGTACTTC.